Presented here are 22 T cell receptor beta chains from one specimen sequenced in a study of cytotoxic CD8 clonotypes in ibrutinib-treated CLL. Repertoires were generated with immunoSEQ multiplex PCR, while TCRdb's copy carries only in-frame clones and drops some. This sample carries fewer than 90,000 clones, 85% to 90% of them seen once, and the ten largest clones take around 5%. The sample in question was PBMCs, obtained before ibrutinib treatment. These receptors were collected from a human donor with chronic lymphocytic leukemia.

This clone came up a few times. The chain links TRBV29-1 to TRBJ2-2; maybe TRBD2 (5 bases). Germline V gene data show CDR1 as SQVTM and CDR2 as ANQGSEA. The CDR3 has 15 residues. Trimming shortened V by 0 bases and J by 1 base, and 9 bases separated the two germline ends. DNA of the CDR3: TGCAGCGTTGAAGAACTAGGGCAGAACACCGGGGAGCTGTTTTTT. Translating gives CSVEELGQNTGELFF.

V is TRBV30 and J is TRBJ2-7; no reliable D call. Germline CDR1 reads GTSNPN; CDR2 reads SVGIG (reference sequence). This CDR3 contains 14 residues. V dropped 2 bases and J dropped 5 bases, with 16 bases sitting between them. CDR3 region: CAWSSPQKRNEQYF. Written as DNA, the CDR3 is TGTGCCTGGAGTTCCCCTCAAAAGAGAAACGAGCAGTACTTC.

This sequence joins TRBV2 and TRBJ1-5, with 9 bases aligning to TRBD1. V shed 5 bases and J 4 bases; nucleotides not matched to a gene: 6. The CDR3 extends over 15 amino acids. CDR1 SNHLY and CDR2 FYNNEI come from the germline V gene. This chain's CDR3 is CASSPWTGENQPQHF. In nucleotides, the CDR3 is TGTGCCAGCAGTCCATGGACAGGGGAGAATCAGCCCCAGCATTTT.

The gene calls are TRBV11-3 and TRBJ2-7, with TRBD1 identical over 10 bases. The length of the CDR3 is 15 residues. Germline lookup yields CDR1 SGHNT and CDR2 YENEEA. V lost 5 bases, J lost 1 base, and 5 bases stayed unmatched. CDR3 nucleotide sequence: TGTGCCAGCAGCGAACGGGACAGGGGATCCTACGAGCAGTACTTC. Protein product: CASSERDRGSYEQYF.

This clone was picked up one time. The chain couples TRBV6-5 to TRBJ1-2, with 10 bases identical to TRBD1. The CDR3 is 15 residues long. Germline assignment: CDR1 MNHEY and CDR2 SVGAGI. V lost 5 bases and J lost 2; bases outside the gene matches: 5. The DNA for the CDR3 is TGTGCCAGCAGTACCGGGACAGGGGAGAACTATGGCTACACCTTC. Its protein product is CASSTGTGENYGYTF.

The chain joins TRBV19 to TRBJ2-2; 8 nucleotides agree with TRBD1. The V gene end was trimmed by 7 bases and the J gene end by 5 bases; junction bases not matched to a gene: 6. The germline gives CDR1 LNHDA, CDR2 SQIVND (reference sequence). This CDR3 spans 14 amino acids. This chain's CDR3 is CASTHHRGTGELFF. For the CDR3, the DNA is TGTGCCAGTACCCACCACAGGGGGACCGGGGAGCTGTTTTTT.

This clone was found once. V usage is TRBV9 and J usage is TRBJ2-1; TRBD2 matches at 9 bases. V lost 0 bases and J lost 1; bases outside the gene matches: 5. Germline V lookup: CDR1 SGDLS, CDR2 YYNGEE. The CDR3 loop spans 17 amino acids. CDR3 bases: TGTGCCAGCAGCGTAGCATCTAGCGGGATATCCTACAATGAGCAGTTCTTC. Translation gives CASSVASSGISYNEQFF. The full variable domain, its missing parts supplied by reference TRBV9 and TRBJ2-1, is DSGVTQTPKHLITATGQRVTLRCSPRSGDLSVYWYQQSLDQGLQFLIQYYNGEERAKGNILERFSAQQFPDLHSELNLSSLELGDSALYFCASSVASSGISYNEQFFGPGTRLTVL.

The chain links TRBV6-6 to TRBJ1-2, with TRBD1 matching 8 bases. CDR1 MNHNY and CDR2 SVGAGI come from the germline V gene (reference sequence). The CDR3 is 15 residues long. Trimming cost V 4 bases and J 4 bases; bases outside gene matches: 8. CDR3 DNA: TGTGCCAGCAGTTCGGGACAGGAGACGTCCTATGGCTACACCTTC. Translated: CASSSGQETSYGYTF.

CDR3 DNA sequence: TGTGCCAGCACCTATCGGACAGCATCAACTGAAGCTTTCTTT. Protein: CASTYRTASTEAFF. The V call is TRBV7-8, the J call TRBJ1-1, with D possibly matching TRBD1 (6 bases). The germline V and J ends were trimmed by 7 bases and 5 bases, with 17 bases remaining between them. The CDR3 sequence is 14 residues long. The germline CDR1 and CDR2 sequences are SGHVS and FQNEAQ.

The chain has TRBV7-6 and TRBJ2-7; D ambiguous. V shed 3 bases and J shed 0 bases, with 21 bases lying between them. The germline V gene encodes CDR1 SGHVS and CDR2 FNYEAQ. This CDR3 has 18 residues. CDR3 residues: CASSFYPSDAEDSYEQYF. Here the CDR3 DNA reads TGTGCCAGCAGCTTTTATCCCTCGGACGCGGAAGACTCCTACGAGCAGTACTTC.

The chain links TRBV7-2 to TRBJ2-1; possibly TRBD1 for D (6 bases). This CDR3 contains 18 residues. Trimming pared 5 bases from V and 8 bases from J, leaving 28 bases between. CDR1 is SGHTA, CDR2 FQGNSA, per germline. CDR3 in amino acids: CASSPLPDTGYFGHEQFF. Here the CDR3 DNA reads TGTGCCAGCAGCCCGCTACCGGATACAGGGTACTTCGGTCATGAGCAGTTCTTC. The entire variable domain, with the rest obtained from reference TRBV7-2 and TRBJ2-1, is as follows: GAGVSQSPSNKVTEKGKDVELRCDPISGHTALYWYRQSLGQGLEFLIYFQGNSAPDKSGLPSDRFSAERTGGSVSTLTIQRTQQEDSAVYLCASSPLPDTGYFGHEQFFGPGTRLTVL.

This clone appeared a single time. This chain joins TRBV28 and TRBJ2-7, with D tentatively TRBD1 (7 bases). The germline V gene encodes CDR1 MDHEN and CDR2 SYDVKM. V was trimmed by 1 base and J by 0 bases, leaving 16 bases between them. There are 17 residues in the CDR3. CDR3 nucleotides: TGTGCCAGCAGTTTATTGGTCGGAGGGGGCAACTCCTACGAGCAGTACTTC. Translating it yields CASSLLVGGGNSYEQYF.

A single count supports this clone. The rearrangement links TRBV19 to TRBJ1-1; D call uncertain. V was clipped by 1 base and J by 0 bases, with 9 bases between them. The CDR3 is made up of 15 amino acids. Germline V gene lookup returns CDR1 LNHDA and CDR2 SQIVND (reference sequence). This CDR3 is CASSIGSTVNTEAFF. As DNA, the CDR3 is TGTGCCAGTAGTATAGGGAGCACAGTGAACACTGAAGCTTTCTTT. The full variable domain, rest sourced from reference TRBV19 and TRBJ1-1, is DGGITQSPKYLFRKEGQNVTLSCEQNLNHDAMYWYRQDPGQGLRLIYYSQIVNDFQKGDIAEGYSVSREKKESFPLTVTSAQKNPTAFYLCASSIGSTVNTEAFFGQGTRLTVV.

The genes are TRBV5-8 and TRBJ2-2; TRBD2 matches 7 bases. Per germline, CDR1 SGHTS and CDR2 YDEGEE. J gave up 3 bases and V 3 bases, and 8 bases lay outside the gene matches. The CDR3 consists of 16 residues. CDR3 residues: CASSSGTNAYTGELFF. CDR3 nucleotides: TGTGCCAGCAGCTCAGGGACTAACGCTTACACCGGGGAGCTGTTTTTT.

The chain is built from TRBV5-1 and TRBJ2-7; 7 bases fit TRBD2. V shed 6 bases, J shed 1 base, and the junction held 4 bases outside the gene matches. The CDR3 length is 13 residues. Germline CDR1 is SGHRS and CDR2 is YFSETQ. For the CDR3, the DNA is TGCGCCAGCATGGCTAGCGGATCCTACGAGCAGTACTTC. As protein: CASMASGSYEQYF.

This clone turned up a few times. The chain has TRBV5-1 and TRBJ1-1; tentatively, D is TRBD1 (5 bases). The germline V gene has CDR1 SGHRS and CDR2 YFSETQ. V was shortened by 0 bases and J by 0 bases, with 15 bases between the two germline ends. This CDR3 region has 17 residues. The DNA of the CDR3 is TGCGCCAGCAGCTTGGCTAGCCGGGGGGAGATGAACACTGAAGCTTTCTTT. Protein sequence: CASSLASRGEMNTEAFF.

The V and J genes are TRBV6-5 and TRBJ2-7; the D is unclear. There are 14 residues in the CDR3. V lost 6 bases and J lost 0, with 12 bases in between. Germline lookup yields CDR1 MNHEY and CDR2 SVGAGI. The CDR3 is CASRPRRSSYEQYF. The CDR3 region has the DNA TGTGCCAGCAGACCTAGACGGAGCTCCTACGAGCAGTACTTC.

The chain combines TRBV19 with TRBJ1-2; D uncertain. Germline V gene lookup returns CDR1 LNHDA and CDR2 SQIVND (reference sequence). CDR3 length equals 16 residues. Trimming left V 6 bases short and J 0 bases short, with 17 bases between. CDR3 coding DNA: TGTGCCAGTAGCCCAAAGGTCGTCAGCCCTAACTATGGCTACACCTTC. Residues: CASSPKVVSPNYGYTF.

This chain uses TRBV29-1 with TRBJ2-7, with D hard to call. V lost 2 bases and J 1 base, leaving 6 bases between the germline ends. This CDR3 has 12 residues. Germline V gene sequence: CDR1 SQVTM, CDR2 ANQGSEA. The CDR3 here is CSVESVSYEQYF. Written as DNA, the CDR3 is TGCAGCGTTGAATCTGTGTCCTACGAGCAGTACTTC.

The chain employs TRBV7-9 and TRBJ1-2; no definite D call. The CDR3 is 12 residues long. V was pared by 4 bases and J by 5 bases, with 8 bases between. Germline V gene lookup returns CDR1 SEHNR and CDR2 FQNEAQ (reference sequence). CDR3 nucleotides: TGTGCCAGCAGCTCAACTGGGTATGGCTACACCTTC. This translates into CASSSTGYGYTF.

This clone was picked up one time. DNA for the CDR3: TGTGCCAGCAGCGCGATGGGACTAGCGGCACTAAATGAGCAGTTCTTC. Protein: CASSAMGLAALNEQFF. This chain joins TRBV7-3 and TRBJ2-1; 11 bases match TRBD2. V lost 5 bases to trimming and J lost 7 bases; unmatched junction nucleotides: 10. Germline CDR1 SGHTA, CDR2 FQGTGA. The CDR3 loop spans 16 amino acids.

This rearrangement joins TRBV15 to TRBJ2-7; the match to TRBD2 covers 13 bases. This CDR3 comprises 15 residues. Looked up from germline, CDR1 is LNHNV and CDR2 is YYDKDF (reference sequence). With V trimmed by 3 bases and J by 5 bases, 4 bases remained unmatched. This CDR3 is CATSSDGTSGNEQYF. The CDR3 DNA sequence: TGTGCCACCAGCAGCGATGGGACTAGCGGGAACGAGCAGTACTTC.